One sample yielded the 27 T cell receptor beta chains listed below, sequenced in a study of blood T cell repertoires in COVID-19. The method was immunoSEQ multiplex PCR; TCRdb's version includes in-frame clones alone and lacks a portion of them. The sample gives 130,000 or so clones, about 82% of which show up once; approximately 8% is in the top ten. The source material was peripheral blood. The source of these receptors is a woman aged 60-70 years with acute or convalescent COVID-19.

The gene calls are TRBV6-5 and TRBJ1-1; D remains unclear. This CDR3 has 16 residues. Looked up from germline, CDR1 is MNHEY and CDR2 is SVGAGI. V lost 6 bases and J lost 8, with 25 bases in between. The CDR3 nucleotides are TGTGCCAGCAGGTACCACGGTGAGGGAGCGGTGGCGGAAGCTTTCTTT. Protein sequence: CASRYHGEGAVAEAFF.

This chain connects TRBV19 to TRBJ2-3; 16 nucleotides match TRBD2. Unmatched junction bases numbered 7, after V lost 5 bases and J lost 5 bases. The CDR3 runs to 17 residues. The germline V gene encodes CDR1 LNHDA and CDR2 SQIVND (reference sequence). The CDR3 loop is CASSVGTSGGALDTQYF. The CDR3 DNA reads as TGTGCCAGTAGTGTTGGGACTAGCGGGGGGGCCCTAGATACGCAGTATTTT.

V is TRBV4-3 and J is TRBJ2-3; 7 nucleotides line up with TRBD2. Germline V CDR1 and CDR2: LGHNA, YSLEER. The CDR3 has 15 residues. Unmatched junction bases numbered 3, after V lost 3 bases and J lost 0 bases. The CDR3 loop is CASSQGLTSTDTQYF. The CDR3 bases are TGCGCCAGCAGCCAGGGACTAACTAGCACAGATACGCAGTATTTT.

The chain couples TRBV19 to TRBJ2-5; a weak D match, TRBD2 (6 bases). Germline CDR1 reads LNHDA; CDR2 reads SQIVND (reference sequence). The V end lost 1 base, the J end lost 4 bases, and 16 bases lay between the germline ends. The CDR3 runs 16 residues. CDR3 amino acids: CASSIGLAKAGETQYF. For the CDR3, the DNA is TGTGCCAGTAGTATAGGTCTAGCGAAGGCTGGAGAGACCCAGTACTTC. Combining the CDR3 with reference TRBV19 and TRBJ2-5 gives the whole variable domain DGGITQSPKYLFRKEGQNVTLSCEQNLNHDAMYWYRQDPGQGLRLIYYSQIVNDFQKGDIAEGYSVSREKKESFPLTVTSAQKNPTAFYLCASSIGLAKAGETQYFGPGTRLLVL.

The chain recombines TRBV18 with TRBJ2-2, with 7 bases matching TRBD1. The CDR3 totals 16 residues. In germline, CDR1 is KGHSH, CDR2 LQKENI. V was pared by 6 bases and J by 1 base, with 8 bases of the junction left unmatched. The CDR3 protein is CASSPPTGRNTGELFF. The CDR3, as DNA: TGTGCCAGCTCCCCCCCGACAGGGCGGAACACCGGGGAGCTGTTTTTT.

This clone was observed a single time. The V and J genes are TRBV5-1 and TRBJ1-2; TRBD1 aligns across 7 bases. V trimming: 3 bases; J trimming: 4 bases; junction bases outside the gene matches: 0. Germline V gene sequence: CDR1 SGHRS, CDR2 YFSETQ. The CDR3 loop spans 12 amino acids. The CDR3, as DNA: TGCGCCAGCAGCTGGGACAGCTATGGCTACACCTTC. This sequence encodes CASSWDSYGYTF. Supplemented by reference TRBV5-1 and TRBJ1-2, the full variable domain reads KAGVTQTPRYLIKTRGQQVTLSCSPISGHRSVSWYQQTPGQGLQFLFEYFSETQRNKGNFPGRFSGRQFSNSRSEMNVSTLELGDSALYLCASSWDSYGYTFGSGTRLTVV.

The rearrangement links TRBV5-1 to TRBJ2-1; 12 bases align to TRBD2. The CDR3 is made up of 16 amino acids. Trimming cost V 0 bases and J 6 bases; bases outside gene matches: 4. Germline-derived CDR1 and CDR2 are SGHRS and YFSETQ. This chain's CDR3 is CASSLASGGAGNEQFF. The DNA of the CDR3 is TGCGCCAGCAGCTTGGCTAGCGGGGGGGCAGGCAATGAGCAGTTCTTC.

This clone was seen a single time. The chain couples TRBV9 to TRBJ2-7, with D hard to call. With 3 bases removed from V and 9 bases from J, the gap between germline ends came to 16 bases. Germline CDR1 SGDLS, CDR2 YYNGEE. The CDR3 extends over 13 amino acids. The CDR3 here is CASSAPIYTGQYF. The CDR3 DNA reads as TGTGCCAGCAGCGCTCCCATTTATACCGGGCAGTACTTC.

The genes are TRBV10-2 and TRBJ2-6; D is undetermined. Trimming left V 7 bases short and J 0 bases short, with 7 bases between. In germline, CDR1 is WSHSY, CDR2 SAAADI. This CDR3 has 14 amino acids. This CDR3 reads CASTSSSGANVLTF. The CDR3, as DNA: TGCGCCAGCACGTCGAGCTCTGGGGCCAACGTCCTGACTTTC.

This clone was observed a single time. J is TRBJ2-5 and V is TRBV7-2; TRBD2 agrees at 10 bases. The CDR3 covers 18 residues. With 7 bases clipped from V and 2 bases from J, the junction kept 16 bases outside the gene matches. Germline CDR1 SGHTA, CDR2 FQGNSA. DNA for the CDR3: TGTGCCAGCACCACGTCAAGCGGGGGGGTTGTAAGGCAAGAGACCCAGTACTTC. Its protein is CASTTSSGGVVRQETQYF. Supplemented by reference TRBV7-2 and TRBJ2-5, the full variable domain reads GAGVSQSPSNKVTEKGKDVELRCDPISGHTALYWYRQSLGQGLEFLIYFQGNSAPDKSGLPSDRFSAERTGGSVSTLTIQRTQQEDSAVYLCASTTSSGGVVRQETQYFGPGTRLLVL.

The gene calls are TRBV12-5 and TRBJ2-5, with D tentatively TRBD2 (6 bases). Trimming pared 5 bases from V and 3 bases from J, leaving 10 bases between. This CDR3 has 13 residues. The germline gives CDR1 LGHNT, CDR2 FRNRAP. CDR3 DNA sequence: TGTGCTAGTGGTCCCCGGGGGAAAGAGACCCAGTACTTC. Protein product: CASGPRGKETQYF.

This chain uses TRBV15 with TRBJ2-1; 8 nucleotides line up with TRBD1. Germline CDR1 is LNHNV and CDR2 is YYDKDF (reference sequence). There are 15 residues in the CDR3. The V segment lost 5 bases and the J segment 8 bases; nucleotides outside the gene matches: 11. The CDR3 coding sequence is TGTGCCACCAGCTCCAGGGGGCTGTATTCTTATGAGCAGTTCTTC. As protein: CATSSRGLYSYEQFF.

This clone was picked up one time. This chain uses TRBV11-2 with TRBJ1-2, with 10 bases aligning to TRBD1. The germline V gene encodes CDR1 SGHAT and CDR2 FQNNGV. Trimming cost V 5 bases and J 4 bases; bases outside gene matches: 10. The CDR3 spans 16 residues. CDR3 sequence (DNA): TGTGCCAGCAGCCCACGGACAGGGGGGCTAAGCTATGGCTACACCTTC. This codes for CASSPRTGGLSYGYTF. Together with reference TRBV11-2 and TRBJ1-2, the CDR3 gives the full variable domain: EAGVAQSPRYKIIEKRQSVAFWCNPISGHATLYWYQQILGQGPKLLIQFQNNGVVDDSQLPKDRFSAERLKGVDSTLKIQPAKLEDSAVYLCASSPRTGGLSYGYTFGSGTRLTVV.

The chain links TRBV9 to TRBJ1-2, with D unresolved. This CDR3 spans 16 amino acids. CDR1 and CDR2 (germline): SGDLS, YYNGEE. The V and J ends lost 0 bases and 1 base respectively, with 13 bases between them. CDR3 protein: CASSVGGGLGNYGYTF. The CDR3 DNA reads TGTGCCAGCAGCGTAGGCGGAGGTCTGGGTAACTATGGCTACACCTTC.

The rearrangement uses TRBV7-9 and TRBJ2-7, with D perhaps matching TRBD1 (6 bases). V lost 2 bases, J lost 6 bases, and 11 bases lay in between. Looked up from germline, CDR1 is SEHNR and CDR2 is FQNEAQ (reference sequence). This CDR3 has 13 amino acids. The CDR3 region has the DNA TGTGCCAGCAGCTTAAGAGGGGGTAGCGAGCAGTACTTC. Protein product: CASSLRGGSEQYF.

The gene calls are TRBV6-5 and TRBJ1-6, with D tentatively TRBD1 (5 bases). Germline lookup yields CDR1 MNHEY and CDR2 SVGAGI. The CDR3 is 16 amino acids. Trimming removed 0 bases from V and 6 bases from J, with 12 bases in between. Here the CDR3 DNA reads TGTGCCAGCAGTTACTCGAGCAGGGCCGCTAATTCACCCCTCCACTTT. Translated: CASSYSSRAANSPLHF.

The chain employs TRBV5-1 and TRBJ2-3, with a weak D call TRBD1 (6 bases). Trimming stripped 4 bases from V and 5 bases from J, with 14 bases between. In germline, CDR1 is SGHRS, CDR2 YFSETQ. The CDR3 is 14 residues long. This CDR3 is CASSLQGLGDTQYF. The CDR3 nucleotides read TGCGCCAGCAGCCTACAGGGTCTAGGAGATACGCAGTATTTT.

This chain uses TRBV18 with TRBJ2-7, with a possible D match to TRBD2 (5 bases). The CDR3 has 14 residues. The V end lost 0 bases, the J end lost 2 bases, and 8 bases lay between the germline ends. Germline CDR1 is KGHSH and CDR2 is LQKENI. CDR3 amino acids: CASSPPHGAYEQYF. In nucleotides, the CDR3 is TGTGCCAGCTCACCACCCCACGGGGCCTACGAGCAGTACTTC.

The V gene is TRBV12-3 or TRBV12-4, the J gene TRBJ1-1; the match to TRBD1 covers 8 bases. After removal of 5 bases from V and 4 bases from J, the junction contained 3 bases not matched to a gene. The CDR3 is made up of 13 amino acids. CDR3 residues: CASSTGGGTEAFF. In nucleotides, the CDR3 is TGTGCCAGCAGTACAGGGGGGGGCACTGAAGCTTTCTTT.

This clone appeared many times. The DNA for the CDR3 is TGTGCCAGCTTCGGGGGGGGATTGGCTAGCACAGATACGCAGTATTTT. Protein: CASFGGGLASTDTQYF. The genes are TRBV2 and TRBJ2-3; 8 bases map to TRBD2. Losses at the gene ends were 8 bases for V and 0 bases for J; bases not matched to a gene: 10. The CDR3 is made up of 16 amino acids. CDR1 is SNHLY, CDR2 FYNNEI, per germline. Looking up the rest from reference TRBV2 and TRBJ2-3 gives the full variable domain: EPEVTQTPSHQVTQMGQEVILRCVPISNHLYFYWYRQILGQKVEFLVSFYNNEISEKSEIFDDQFSVERPDGSNFTLKIRSTKLEDSAMYFCASFGGGLASTDTQYFGPGTRLTVL.

Here the CDR3 reads CASSLWAGPYGYTF. In DNA form, the CDR3 reads TGTGCCAGCAGTTTATGGGCAGGGCCCTATGGCTACACCTTC. J is TRBJ1-2 and V is TRBV28; D possibly corresponds to TRBD1 (5 bases). This CDR3 region has 14 residues. Trimming stripped 0 bases from V and 4 bases from J, with 9 bases between. CDR1 is MDHEN, CDR2 SYDVKM, per germline.

CDR3 DNA sequence: TGTGCCTGGAGTACGGGAGCCTACGAGCAGTACTTC. Protein: CAWSTGAYEQYF. V is TRBV30 and J is TRBJ2-7; a weak D match, TRBD2 (6 bases). The CDR3 runs to 12 residues. Germline CDR1 is GTSNPN and CDR2 is SVGIG (reference sequence). V gave up 2 bases and J gave up 2 bases, with 7 bases separating them.

The chain joins TRBV7-8 to TRBJ2-1; D unresolved. The CDR3 consists of 13 residues. Germline-derived CDR1 and CDR2 are SGHVS and FQNEAQ. V was cut by 2 bases and J by 6 bases, with 8 bases left in between. In nucleotides, the CDR3 is TGTGCCAGCAGCTTATTCGGTGGCAATGAGCAGTTCTTC. Its protein product is CASSLFGGNEQFF.

The CDR3 nucleotides are TGTGCCAGCAGCCAAACGGGGGGCCGGGAGCCCCAGCATTTT. It codes for CASSQTGGREPQHF. This rearrangement joins TRBV3-1 (or the pseudogene TRBV3-2) to TRBJ1-5; a weak D match, TRBD1 (6 bases). Germline values: CDR1 LGHDT, CDR2 YNNKEL (reference sequence). This CDR3 has 14 residues. V was shortened by 2 bases and J by 8 bases, with 13 bases between the two germline ends.

This clone was seen a handful of times. The chain is built from TRBV28 and TRBJ2-2; 10 bases line up with TRBD1. With 5 bases clipped from V and 4 bases from J, the junction kept 7 bases outside the gene matches. The CDR3 has 16 residues. Germline-derived CDR1 and CDR2 are MDHEN and SYDVKM. The CDR3 reads CASSGRDRGPTGELFF. CDR3 coding DNA: TGTGCCAGCAGTGGCCGGGACAGGGGACCCACCGGGGAGCTGTTTTTT. The full variable domain, in which reference TRBV28 and TRBJ2-2 provide the parts outside the CDR3, is DVKVTQSSRYLVKRTGEKVFLECVQDMDHENMFWYRQDPGLGLRLIYFSYDVKMKEKGDIPEGYSVSREKKERFSLILESASTNQTSMYLCASSGRDRGPTGELFFGEGSRLTVL.

In this sample, this clone turned up a few times. The chain carries TRBV10-3 and TRBJ1-5; TRBD1 might be the D (5 bases). The CDR3 length is 16 residues. Germline CDR1 ENHRY, CDR2 SYGVKD. V lost 11 bases and J 0 bases, leaving 20 bases between the germline ends. CDR3 loop: CASQKGRQDSNQPQHF. DNA of the CDR3: TGTGCCTCACAGAAGGGGAGGCAAGATAGCAATCAGCCCCAGCATTTT.

This clone was observed a few times. The genes are TRBV11-3 and TRBJ2-7; tentatively, D is TRBD1 (6 bases). This CDR3 contains 14 residues. The germline CDR1 and CDR2 sequences are SGHNT and YENEEA. V was trimmed by 5 bases and J by 3 bases, leaving 14 bases between them. CDR3 region: CASSTRGSHYEQYF. The DNA for the CDR3 is TGTGCCAGCAGCACCAGGGGTTCGCACTACGAGCAGTACTTC.